Below are 3 T cell receptor beta chains sequenced from a single sample in a study of human T cells and chemical hapten exposure. TCRdb called the RACE reads again in MiXCR, with one record for every CDR3 protein. Of roughly 380,000 distinct CDR3 sequences listed, more than 4.5% were seen once; the top ten hold 2% to 2.5%. As to time point: patch test 1, 2 weeks after DPC sensitization. As for treatment: therapeutic diphenylcyclopropenone sensitization with weekly scalp DPC. Sequenced here: whole blood, sampled in connection with sensitization to the hapten diphenylcyclopropenone (DPC). The receptors were sampled from a woman aged 45-60 years with alopecia areata. Some clones in this sample may be carry-over from other donors' samples.

Many counts were recorded for this clonotype. The genes are TRBV29-1 and TRBJ2-5; the match to TRBD2 covers 9 bases. J gave up 4 bases and V 3 bases, and 6 bases lay outside the gene matches. This CDR3 is built from 14 residues. CDR1 is SQVTM, CDR2 ANQGSEA, per germline. The CDR3 loop is CSVERREGIETQYF. CDR3 bases: TGCAGCGTTGAGAGGCGGGAGGGGATAGAGACCCAGTACTTC.

This clonotype turned up a few times. The V call is TRBV12-3 or TRBV12-4, the J call TRBJ1-6; D is perhaps TRBD1 (5 bases). Deletions cut 3 bases from V and 11 bases from J, with 17 bases between. This CDR3 has 15 amino acids. The CDR3 here is CASSLVGQGSAPLHF. The CDR3 coding sequence is TGTGCCAGCAGTTTGGTGGGGCAGGGTAGCGCACCCCTCCACTTT.

This clonotype showed up just once. The CDR3 loop is CASSLDRGYYEQYF. The CDR3 coding sequence is TGTGCCAGCAGCTTAGATAGGGGGTACTACGAGCAGTACTTC. This sequence joins TRBV7-2 and TRBJ2-7; tentative D call: TRBD1 (6 bases). The CDR3 is 14 amino acids. Germline V gene data show CDR1 as SGHTA and CDR2 as FQGNSA. The V end lost 1 base, the J end lost 3 bases, and 10 bases lay between the germline ends.